These T cell receptor beta chains were read from a single sample in a study of cytomegalovirus exposure and HLA in healthy donors. Only in-frame clones appear in the TCRdb table, and some are missing; sequencing was by immunoSEQ multiplex PCR. Counted here are about 62,000 clones, over 70% occurring once; the ten biggest clones make up about 7.6%. The material sequenced was PBMCs. Source of these receptors: a man between 60 and 75 years old in good health and CMV-seropositive. Both conserved end residues are part of each CDR3. The D gene is left open where the match is weak. Size tells how often a clone was seen (once, few, many) or the class of an expanded clone, and some rows leave it out.

clone size	J gene	D gene	V gene	CDR3 DNA	CDR3 protein
.	TRBJ1-1	TRBD1	TRBV10-2	TGCGCCAGCAGTGTTGGGAACAGGGGGAACACTGAAGCTTTCTTT	CASSVGNRGNTEAFF
few	TRBJ2-3	TRBD2	TRBV4-1	TGCGCCAGCAGCCTGAGGAGGACTAGCGGCACAGATACGCAGTATTTT	CASSLRRTSGTDTQYF
.	TRBJ2-3	TRBD2	TRBV29-1	TGCAGCGTTGCAAGCGGGGGGGCAACAGATACGCAGTATTTT	CSVASGGATDTQYF
.	TRBJ2-5	.	TRBV7-2	TGTGCCAGCAGCTTAGTGGTCGTTGGAGCTCAAGAGACCCAGTACTTC	CASSLVVVGAQETQYF
.	TRBJ2-1	TRBD2	TRBV11-1	TGTGCCAGCAGTAACCAAGGCCCCCGTCAGCGGGATTCCTACAATGAGCAGTTCTTC	CASSNQGPRQRDSYNEQFF
.	TRBJ2-1	TRBD2	TRBV27	TGTGCCAGCAGTTCTTCCGGACTAGCGGGAAGGATCGATGAGCAGTTCTTC	CASSSSGLAGRIDEQFF
.	TRBJ2-7	TRBD1	TRBV16	TGTGCCAGCAGCCAAGGTGGACAGGGTTCCCTCCACGAGCAGTACTTC	CASSQGGQGSLHEQYF
few	TRBJ1-2	.	TRBV14	TGTGCCAGCAGCCAAGCCGGCTATGGCTACACCTTC	CASSQAGYGYTF
.	TRBJ1-2	.	TRBV19	TGTGCCAGTAAAAGAACAGGGATAGGCTATGGCTACACCTTC	CASKRTGIGYGYTF
.	TRBJ2-7	.	TRBV7-8	TGTGCCAGCAGCCCTAAGGGGTTTGGCAGAAGCTCCTACGAGCAGTACTTC	CASSPKGFGRSSYEQYF
.	TRBJ2-4	.	TRBV11-2	TGTGCCAGCAGCTTAGGCTGGAGCAAAAACATTCAGTACTTC	CASSLGWSKNIQYF
.	TRBJ1-1	.	TRBV5-1	TGCGCCAGCAGCTTGGGCCCCGGCACTGAAGCTTTCTTT	CASSLGPGTEAFF
.	TRBJ1-1	.	TRBV19	TGTGCCAGTAGTACTGCAGGGTTAGGAACTGAAGCTTTCTTT	CASSTAGLGTEAFF
.	TRBJ1-1	TRBD1	TRBV5-1	TGCGCCAGCAGCACAGGGGGAGTAACTGAAGCTTTCTTT	CASSTGGVTEAFF
.	TRBJ2-1	.	TRBV29-1	TGCAGCGTTGAAGTCGCGCAGGGGTCTGAGCAGTTCTTC	CSVEVAQGSEQFF
.	TRBJ2-7	.	TRBV4-2	TGTGCCAGCAGCCAAGATGTGACGGGGGTTCAGTACTTC	CASSQDVTGVQYF
.	TRBJ2-1	TRBD2	TRBV5-4	TGTGCCAGTGGGGGACTAGCGGGATCAACCCACAATGAGCAGTTCTTC	CASGGLAGSTHNEQFF
once	TRBJ1-5	.	TRBV6-6	TGTGCCAGCAGCGACTCACAGGGCAATCAGCCCCAGCATTTT	CASSDSQGNQPQHF
.	TRBJ2-5	TRBD1	TRBV27	TGTGCCAGCAGTTTAAAGGGGGGACAGGGATGGGGGACCCAGTACTTC	CASSLKGGQGWGTQYF
.	TRBJ1-1	TRBD1	TRBV6-5	TGTGCCAGCAGTTACTCGAGGGCAGGGGGTCCCACTGAAGCTTTCTTT	CASSYSRAGGPTEAFF
.	TRBJ2-7	.	TRBV4-1	TGCGCCAGCAGCCTCATACTCGGGACTCCCCCGTCCGAGCAGTACTTC	CASSLILGTPPSEQYF
.	TRBJ2-7	TRBD1	TRBV5-6	TGTGCCAGCAGCTACACCGGGACAGGGCCTCGCGAGCAGTACTTC	CASSYTGTGPREQYF